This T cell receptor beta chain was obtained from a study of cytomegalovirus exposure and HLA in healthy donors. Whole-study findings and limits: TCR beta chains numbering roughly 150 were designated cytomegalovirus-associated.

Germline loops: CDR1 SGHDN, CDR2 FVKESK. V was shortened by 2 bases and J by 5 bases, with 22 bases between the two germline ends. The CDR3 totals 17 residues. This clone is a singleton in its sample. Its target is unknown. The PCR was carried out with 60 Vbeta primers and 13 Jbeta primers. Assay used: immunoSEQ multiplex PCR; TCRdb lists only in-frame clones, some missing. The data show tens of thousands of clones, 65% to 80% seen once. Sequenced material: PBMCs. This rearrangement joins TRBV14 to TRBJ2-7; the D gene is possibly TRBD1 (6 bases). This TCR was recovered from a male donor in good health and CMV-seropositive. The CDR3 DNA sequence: TGTGCCAGCAGCCAAATTGGGGGCCGGGGCTCGGGGAACGAGCAGTACTTC. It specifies CASSQIGGRGSGNEQYF.